A single sample gave rise to the 27 T cell receptor beta chains below, sequenced in a study of siplizumab effects on memory and regulatory T cells. Repertoires were generated with immunoSEQ multiplex PCR, while TCRdb's copy carries only in-frame clones and drops some. The sample shows 85,000 or so clones, approximately 95% of them seen only once. The specimen was CD8+ T cells sorted from blood. All receptors derive from a human donor in good health.

The V and J genes are TRBV5-1 and TRBJ2-3; D unclear. In germline, CDR1 is SGHRS, CDR2 YFSETQ. This CDR3 is 15 amino acids long. V was cut by 1 base and J by 2 bases, with 11 bases left in between. The CDR3, as DNA: TGCGCCAGCAGCTTGAACTACTACTTCACAGATACGCAGTATTTT. It is translated as CASSLNYYFTDTQYF.

The V and J genes are TRBV6-1 and TRBJ2-7; perhaps TRBD2 as D (6 bases). The germline V and J ends were trimmed by 4 bases and 1 base, with 17 bases remaining between them. There are 16 residues in the CDR3. Germline values: CDR1 MNHNS, CDR2 SASEGT. The CDR3 DNA follows: TGTGCCAGCAGTGGGAGGGCGGTCCCCCAATCCTACGAGCAGTACTTC. Translated: CASSGRAVPQSYEQYF.

The rearrangement joins TRBV5-6 to TRBJ2-7, with a weak D call TRBD2 (5 bases). The V gene lost 0 bases and the J gene lost 4 bases, with 8 bases spanning the gap. Per germline, CDR1 SGHDT and CDR2 YYEEEE. The CDR3 covers 13 residues. The CDR3 loop is CASSLGLLYEQYF. The CDR3 DNA follows: TGTGCCAGCAGCTTGGGACTACTATACGAGCAGTACTTC.

The chain couples TRBV14 to TRBJ2-7; a weak D match, TRBD2 (6 bases). Germline V gives CDR1 SGHDN, CDR2 FVKESK. V shed 3 bases and J shed 3 bases, with 15 bases lying between them. The CDR3 loop spans 15 amino acids. CDR3 in amino acids: CASSQTRDRIYEQYF. The CDR3, as DNA: TGTGCCAGCAGCCAGACTAGGGACCGAATCTACGAGCAGTACTTC.

This sequence joins TRBV18 and TRBJ2-7; 8 bases map to TRBD1. Germline CDR1 is KGHSH and CDR2 is LQKENI. There are 13 residues in the CDR3. V gave up 3 bases and J gave up 5 bases; unmatched junction bases: 3. The DNA for the CDR3 is TGTGCCAGCTCACCGGGACAGGCCCACGAGCAGTACTTC. Translation gives CASSPGQAHEQYF.

The V gene is TRBV2, the J gene TRBJ2-4; a possible D gene is TRBD2 (6 bases). V lost 6 bases and J lost 8, with 8 bases in between. Germline V gene lookup returns CDR1 SNHLY and CDR2 FYNNEI. This CDR3 contains 11 residues. CDR3 loop: CASRGGDIQYF. The CDR3 DNA reads as TGTGCCAGCAGGGGGGGAGACATTCAGTACTTC. The entire variable domain, with the rest obtained from reference TRBV2 and TRBJ2-4, is as follows: EPEVTQTPSHQVTQMGQEVILRCVPISNHLYFYWYRQILGQKVEFLVSFYNNEISEKSEIFDDQFSVERPDGSNFTLKIRSTKLEDSAMYFCASRGGDIQYFGAGTRLSVL.

The chain combines TRBV29-1 with TRBJ2-1; 7 positions match TRBD2. The V gene's germline CDR1 is SQVTM and CDR2 ANQGSEA. The V and J ends lost 7 bases and 1 base, in that order; junction bases with no gene match: 4. This CDR3 spans 13 amino acids. CDR3 residues: CSGRETSYNEQFF. CDR3 in DNA: TGCAGCGGGCGGGAGACATCCTACAATGAGCAGTTCTTC.

V is TRBV27 and J is TRBJ1-4; D perhaps matches TRBD1 (6 bases). The ends were cut back, 4 bases at V and 7 bases at J, with 13 bases in the middle. CDR1 is MNHEY, CDR2 SMNVEV, per germline (reference sequence). CDR3 length: 14 amino acids. The CDR3: CASSWGAFGEKLFF. DNA of the CDR3: TGTGCCAGCAGTTGGGGGGCCTTTGGTGAAAAACTGTTTTTT.

This chain links TRBV19 with TRBJ2-7, with D possibly TRBD2 on 6 matching bases. Germline V gives CDR1 LNHDA, CDR2 SQIVND (reference sequence). CDR3 length: 12 amino acids. With 3 bases removed from V and 6 bases from J, the gap between germline ends came to 9 bases. CDR3 sequence reads: CASSIGGSEQYF. The CDR3 DNA follows: TGTGCCAGTAGTATTGGAGGGAGCGAGCAGTACTTC.

This clone was seen only once. The gene calls are TRBV27 and TRBJ1-1; maybe TRBD1 (6 bases). Trimming took 7 bases from V and 1 from J, leaving 13 bases between them. This CDR3 is built from 14 residues. The germline gives CDR1 MNHEY, CDR2 SMNVEV (reference sequence). The CDR3 protein is CASTPIRGNTEAFF. CDR3 coding DNA: TGTGCCAGCACTCCAATCAGGGGGAACACTGAAGCTTTCTTT.

The chain uses TRBV6-1 and TRBJ2-3; a possible D gene is TRBD1 (6 bases). This CDR3 is built from 15 residues. The germline V gene has CDR1 MNHNS and CDR2 SASEGT. Deletions cut 1 base from V and 4 bases from J, with 12 bases between. The CDR3 spells CASSEGQGSADTQYF. CDR3 coding DNA: TGTGCCAGCAGTGAAGGGCAGGGGAGCGCAGATACGCAGTATTTT.

The chain combines TRBV5-1 with TRBJ2-3; D is tentatively TRBD1 or TRBD2 (5 bases each). V lost 4 bases, J lost 6 bases, and 12 bases lay in between. Germline-derived CDR1 and CDR2 are SGHRS and YFSETQ. CDR3 size: 13 residues. The CDR3 sequence: CASSPGTPDTQYF. For the CDR3, the DNA is TGCGCCAGCAGCCCCGGGACCCCCGATACGCAGTATTTT.

This clone was detected only once. The chain has TRBV6-6 and TRBJ1-1; D might be TRBD1 (5 bases). The CDR3 runs to 15 residues. The germline V gene encodes CDR1 MNHNY and CDR2 SVGAGI (reference sequence). V was trimmed by 2 bases and J by 1 base, leaving 11 bases between them. For the CDR3, the DNA is TGTGCCAGCAGTTACGGGCCTAGGGGGAACACTGAAGCTTTCTTT. Protein sequence: CASSYGPRGNTEAFF.

V is TRBV10-1 and J is TRBJ2-2; D unclear. V was clipped by 6 bases and J by 2 bases, with 10 bases between them. The CDR3 is made up of 14 amino acids. From germline, CDR1 is WNHNN and CDR2 SYGVQD (reference sequence). This chain's CDR3 is CASSRTSNTGELFF. CDR3 sequence (DNA): TGCGCCAGCAGCAGAACCAGTAACACCGGGGAGCTGTTTTTT.

The chain uses TRBV5-1 and TRBJ1-2; D unclear. Germline V gene data show CDR1 as SGHRS and CDR2 as YFSETQ. This CDR3 has 13 residues. V was trimmed by 1 base and J by 5 bases, leaving 9 bases between them. CDR3 coding DNA: TGCGCCAGCAGCTTGTCATCTGGATATGGCTACACCTTC. Protein sequence: CASSLSSGYGYTF.

This clone was seen only once. This chain links TRBV2 with TRBJ2-2; 7 nucleotides match TRBD2. CDR3 size: 16 residues. Germline trimming cut 7 bases from V and 1 base from J; bases unmatched to any gene: 9. Germline V lookup: CDR1 SNHLY, CDR2 FYNNEI. CDR3 DNA sequence: TGTGCCAGCATCCAGGCCCCGGGGGGGAACACCGGGGAGCTGTTTTTT. Residues: CASIQAPGGNTGELFF.

The genes are TRBV28 and TRBJ2-7; 8 bases are a match to TRBD2. This CDR3 contains 15 residues. Germline V CDR1 and CDR2: MDHEN, SYDVKM. V gave up 3 bases and J gave up 3 bases; unmatched junction bases: 7. Here the CDR3 reads CASSFEGLGYYEQYF. In nucleotides, the CDR3 is TGTGCCAGCAGTTTTGAGGGACTAGGGTACTACGAGCAGTACTTC. Filled out from reference TRBV28 and TRBJ2-7, the complete variable domain reads DVKVTQSSRYLVKRTGEKVFLECVQDMDHENMFWYRQDPGLGLRLIYFSYDVKMKEKGDIPEGYSVSREKKERFSLILESASTNQTSMYLCASSFEGLGYYEQYFGPGTRLTVT.

This clone was counted once. The CDR3 here is CASSQTRTSVGEQYF. The CDR3 bases are TGTGCCAGCAGCCAAACACGGACTAGCGTAGGCGAGCAGTACTTC. The V and J genes are TRBV11-2 and TRBJ2-7, with 9 bases identical to TRBD2. The CDR3 has 15 residues. V gave up 5 bases and J gave up 6 bases; unmatched junction bases: 11. From germline, CDR1 is SGHAT and CDR2 FQNNGV.

The V and J genes are TRBV30 and TRBJ2-5; maybe TRBD1 (5 bases). Germline CDR1 and CDR2: GTSNPN and SVGIG (reference sequence). V lost 1 base to trimming and J lost 1 base, with 7 bases between them. The CDR3 sequence is 13 residues long. CDR3 nucleotides: TGTGCCTGGAGTGCCGACAGCCAAGAGACCCAGTACTTC. It encodes CAWSADSQETQYF. Full variable domain (remainder filled in from reference TRBV30 and TRBJ2-5): SQTIHQWPATLVQPVGSPLSLECTVEGTSNPNLYWYRQAAGRGLQLLFYSVGIGQISSEVPQNLSASRPQDRQFILSSKKLLLSDSGFYLCAWSADSQETQYFGPGTRLLVL.

The chain is built from TRBV27 and TRBJ1-1; D may be TRBD1 (5 bases). CDR1 and CDR2 from the germline V gene are MNHEY and SMNVEV (reference sequence). V was cut by 6 bases and J by 1 base, with 12 bases left in between. The CDR3 runs 14 residues. The CDR3 DNA reads TGTGCCAGCAGCACGACAGTTAGGAACACTGAAGCTTTCTTT. It specifies CASSTTVRNTEAFF.

J is TRBJ2-2 and V is TRBV19; D possibly corresponds to TRBD1 (5 bases). CDR1 LNHDA and CDR2 SQIVND come from the germline V gene (reference sequence). V gave up 3 bases and J gave up 0 bases, with 8 bases separating them. The CDR3 totals 15 residues. The CDR3 sequence: CASSIDRPNTGELFF. The CDR3 DNA reads TGTGCCAGTAGTATCGACAGACCGAACACCGGGGAGCTGTTTTTT.

The J gene is TRBJ1-1, the V gene TRBV4-1, with D hard to call. Looked up from germline, CDR1 is MGHRA and CDR2 is YSYEKL. Trimming left V 0 bases short and J 3 bases short, with 11 bases between. This CDR3 has 15 amino acids. CDR3 region: CASSQDSRAHTEAFF. In nucleotides, the CDR3 is TGCGCCAGCAGCCAAGATTCGAGGGCGCACACTGAAGCTTTCTTT.

The V call is TRBV5-1, the J call TRBJ2-7; 9 nucleotides agree with TRBD1. Germline CDR1 SGHRS, CDR2 YFSETQ. The CDR3 is 15 amino acids. Unmatched junction bases numbered 8, after V lost 3 bases and J lost 4 bases. The chain's CDR3 is CASSSRTGDGYEQYF. As DNA, the CDR3 is TGCGCCAGCAGCTCGAGGACAGGGGACGGTTACGAGCAGTACTTC.

This clone has just one count. The chain combines TRBV5-4 with TRBJ2-7; 8 bases map to TRBD2. CDR3 length equals 14 residues. The germline CDR1 and CDR2 sequences are SGHNT and YYREEE (reference sequence). V gave up 0 bases and J gave up 4 bases; unmatched junction bases: 3. The CDR3 nucleotides read TGTGCCAGCAGCTTGGCAGCGGGAGCTTACGAGCAGTACTTC. Its protein is CASSLAAGAYEQYF.

Comments on this clone: A read error may produce the germline difference seen at one junction end. This specimen includes other DNA sequences encoding the same CDR3. The CDR3 nucleotides read TGCGCCAGCAGCCCCCCGGGACTACCGGAGCTGTTTTTT. Translated, it gives CASSPPGLPELFF. The chain couples TRBV7-2 to TRBJ2-2, with TRBD2 matching over 7 bases. The germline gives CDR1 SGHTA, CDR2 FQGNSA. The CDR3 runs to 13 residues.

J is TRBJ2-1 and V is TRBV21-1; the D call TRBD2 from the table was never checked on the DNA. TRBV21-1 is listed as a pseudogene. CDR3 size: 14 residues. The chain's CDR3 is CASSKLGSYNEQFF. The CDR3 DNA reads TGTGCCAGCAGCAAACTAGGAAGCTACAATGAGCAGTTCTTC.

The chain carries TRBV4-1 and TRBJ2-5; no definite D call. Germline V lookup: CDR1 MGHRA, CDR2 YSYEKL. The CDR3 covers 15 residues. The V end was cut by 1 base, the J end by 4 bases, with 13 bases between. The CDR3 region is CASSQVPPWGETQYF. The CDR3 DNA is TGCGCCAGCAGCCAAGTGCCCCCTTGGGGAGAGACCCAGTACTTC.